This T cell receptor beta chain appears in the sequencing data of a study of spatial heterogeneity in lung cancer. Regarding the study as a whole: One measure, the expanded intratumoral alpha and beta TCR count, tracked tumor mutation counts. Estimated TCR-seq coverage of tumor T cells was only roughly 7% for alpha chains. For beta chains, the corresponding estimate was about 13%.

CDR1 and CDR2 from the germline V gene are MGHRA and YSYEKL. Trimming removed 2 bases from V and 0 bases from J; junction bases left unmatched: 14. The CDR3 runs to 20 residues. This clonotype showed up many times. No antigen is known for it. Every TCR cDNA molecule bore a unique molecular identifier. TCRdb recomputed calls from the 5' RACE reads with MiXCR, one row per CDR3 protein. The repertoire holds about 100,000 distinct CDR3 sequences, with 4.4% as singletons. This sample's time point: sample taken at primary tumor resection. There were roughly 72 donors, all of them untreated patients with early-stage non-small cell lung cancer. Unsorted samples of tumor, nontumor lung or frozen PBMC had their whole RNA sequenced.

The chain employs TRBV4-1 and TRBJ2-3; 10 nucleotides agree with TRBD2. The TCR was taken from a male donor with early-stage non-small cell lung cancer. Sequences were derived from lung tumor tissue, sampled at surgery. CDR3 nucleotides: TGCGCCAGCAGCCAACCTAGTAGCCTAGCGGGAGTGCCAAGCACAGATACGCAGTATTTT. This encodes CASSQPSSLAGVPSTDTQYF.